This T cell receptor beta chain was captured in a study of early T cells in non-severe SARS-CoV-2 infection. Study-wide background: Sequenced material consisted of bulk RNA (from unsorted whole blood), and chains were unpaired.

Researchers attached unique molecular identifiers to individual cDNA molecules. Each CDR3 protein is one row after TCRdb ran MiXCR on the 5' RACE reads. This sample has tens of thousands of distinct CDR3 sequences; less than 5% occur once, and the top ten carry around 5.2%. V dropped 5 bases and J dropped 0; count of bases not matched to a gene: 2. CDR3 length: 14 residues. Germline V gene data show CDR1 as ENHRY and CDR2 as SYGVKD. This clonotype occurred many times. Sequencing was carried out using whole blood. V gene TRBV10-3 combines with J gene TRBJ2-3; TRBD1 agrees at 7 bases. This TCR came from an adult who was a healthcare worker with PCR-confirmed SARS-CoV-2 infection or an uninfected control (not recorded which). CDR3: CAISPGQSTDTQYF. The CDR3, as DNA: TGTGCCATCAGTCCGGGACAGAGCACAGATACGCAGTATTTT.